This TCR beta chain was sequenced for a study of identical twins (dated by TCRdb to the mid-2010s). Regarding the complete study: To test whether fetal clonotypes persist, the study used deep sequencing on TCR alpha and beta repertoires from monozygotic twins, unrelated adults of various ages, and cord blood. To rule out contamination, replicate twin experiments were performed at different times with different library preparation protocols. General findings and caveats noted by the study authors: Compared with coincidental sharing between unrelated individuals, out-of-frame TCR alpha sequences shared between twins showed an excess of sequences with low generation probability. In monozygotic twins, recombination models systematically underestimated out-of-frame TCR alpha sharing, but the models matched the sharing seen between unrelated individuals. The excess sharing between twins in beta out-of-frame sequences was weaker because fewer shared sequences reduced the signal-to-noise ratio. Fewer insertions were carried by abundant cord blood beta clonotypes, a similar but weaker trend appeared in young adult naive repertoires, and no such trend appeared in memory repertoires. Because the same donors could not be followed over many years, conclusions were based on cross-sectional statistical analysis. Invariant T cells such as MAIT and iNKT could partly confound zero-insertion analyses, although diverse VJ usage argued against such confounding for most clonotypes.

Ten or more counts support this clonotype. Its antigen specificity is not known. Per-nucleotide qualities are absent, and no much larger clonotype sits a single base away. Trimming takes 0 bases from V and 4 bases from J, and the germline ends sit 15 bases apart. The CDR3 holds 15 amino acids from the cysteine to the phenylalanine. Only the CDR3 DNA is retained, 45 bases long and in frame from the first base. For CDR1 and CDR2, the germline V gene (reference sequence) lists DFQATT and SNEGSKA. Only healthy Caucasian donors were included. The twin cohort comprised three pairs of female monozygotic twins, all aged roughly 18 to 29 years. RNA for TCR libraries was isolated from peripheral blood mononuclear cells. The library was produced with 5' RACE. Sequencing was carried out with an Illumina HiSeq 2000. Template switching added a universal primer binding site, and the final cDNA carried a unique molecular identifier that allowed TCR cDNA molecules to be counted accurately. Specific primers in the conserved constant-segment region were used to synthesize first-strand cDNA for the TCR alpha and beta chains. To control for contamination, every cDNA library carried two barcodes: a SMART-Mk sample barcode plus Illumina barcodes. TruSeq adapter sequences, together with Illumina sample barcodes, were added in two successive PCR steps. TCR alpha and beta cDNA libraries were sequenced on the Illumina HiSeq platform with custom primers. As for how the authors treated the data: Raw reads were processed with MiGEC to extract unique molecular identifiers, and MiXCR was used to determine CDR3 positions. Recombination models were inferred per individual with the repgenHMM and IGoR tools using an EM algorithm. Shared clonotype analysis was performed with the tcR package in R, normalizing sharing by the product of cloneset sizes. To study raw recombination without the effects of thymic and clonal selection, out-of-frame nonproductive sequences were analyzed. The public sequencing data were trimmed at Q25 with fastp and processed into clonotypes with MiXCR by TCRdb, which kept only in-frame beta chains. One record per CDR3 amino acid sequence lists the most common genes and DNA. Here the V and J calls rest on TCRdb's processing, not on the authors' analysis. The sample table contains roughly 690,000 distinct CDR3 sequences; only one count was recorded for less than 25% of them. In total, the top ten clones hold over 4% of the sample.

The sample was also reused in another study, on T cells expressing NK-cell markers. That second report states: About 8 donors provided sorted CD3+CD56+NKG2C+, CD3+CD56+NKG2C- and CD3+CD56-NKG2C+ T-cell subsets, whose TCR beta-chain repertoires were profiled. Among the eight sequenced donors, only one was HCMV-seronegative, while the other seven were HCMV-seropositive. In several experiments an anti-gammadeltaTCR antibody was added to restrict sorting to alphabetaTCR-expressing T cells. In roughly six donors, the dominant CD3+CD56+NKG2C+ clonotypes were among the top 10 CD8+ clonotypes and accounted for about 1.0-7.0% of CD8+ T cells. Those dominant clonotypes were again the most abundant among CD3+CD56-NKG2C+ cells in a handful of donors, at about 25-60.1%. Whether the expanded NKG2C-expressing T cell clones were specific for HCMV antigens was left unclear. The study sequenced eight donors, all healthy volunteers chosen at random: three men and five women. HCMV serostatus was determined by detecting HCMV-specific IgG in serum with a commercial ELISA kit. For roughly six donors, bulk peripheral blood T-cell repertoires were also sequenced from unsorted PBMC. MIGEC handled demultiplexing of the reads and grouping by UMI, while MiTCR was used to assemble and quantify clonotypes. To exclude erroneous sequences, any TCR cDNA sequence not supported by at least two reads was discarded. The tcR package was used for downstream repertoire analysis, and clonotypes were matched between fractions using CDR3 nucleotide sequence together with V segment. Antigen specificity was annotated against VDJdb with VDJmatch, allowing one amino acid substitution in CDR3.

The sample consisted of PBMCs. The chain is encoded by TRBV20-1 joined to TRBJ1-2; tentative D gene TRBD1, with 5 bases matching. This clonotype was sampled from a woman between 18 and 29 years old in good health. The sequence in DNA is TGCAGTGCTAGAGATGGGGGACGGCGAACCTATGGCTACACCTTC. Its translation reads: CSARDGGRRTYGYTF.